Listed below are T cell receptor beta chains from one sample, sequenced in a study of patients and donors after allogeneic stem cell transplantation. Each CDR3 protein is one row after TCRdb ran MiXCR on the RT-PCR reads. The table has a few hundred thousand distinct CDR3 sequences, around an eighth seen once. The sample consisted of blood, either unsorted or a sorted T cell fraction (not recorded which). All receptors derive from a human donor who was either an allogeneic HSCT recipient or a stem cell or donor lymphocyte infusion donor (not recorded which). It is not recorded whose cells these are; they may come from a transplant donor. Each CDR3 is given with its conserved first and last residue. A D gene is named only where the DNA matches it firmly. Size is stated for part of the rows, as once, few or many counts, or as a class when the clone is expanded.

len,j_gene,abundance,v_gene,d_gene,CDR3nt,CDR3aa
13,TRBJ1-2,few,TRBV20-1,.,TGCAGTGCCCAGAGGGAGGGGGGCTATGGCTACACCTTC,CSAQREGGYGYTF
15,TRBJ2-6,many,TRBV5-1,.,TGCGCCAGCGACCCCGATGGATCTGGGGCCAACGTCCTGACTTTC,CASDPDGSGANVLTF
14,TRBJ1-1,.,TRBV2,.,TGTGCCAGCTCTCGTCGGTCAAGGTACACTGAAGCTTTCTTT,CASSRRSRYTEAFF
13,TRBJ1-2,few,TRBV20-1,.,TGCAGTGCTAGAGTAGGGGGGGCTGGCGGCTACACCTTC,CSARVGGAGGYTF
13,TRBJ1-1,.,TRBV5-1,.,TGCGCCAGCAGCCAACCGGGGGGCACTGAAGCTTTCTTT,CASSQPGGTEAFF
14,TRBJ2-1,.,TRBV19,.,TGTGCCAGTCAGCGGGGACAGTCCTACAATGAGCAGTTCTTC,CASQRGQSYNEQFF
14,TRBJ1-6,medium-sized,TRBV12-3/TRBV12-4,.,TGTGCCAGCAGTTTAGAACAGGGTAATTCACCCCTCCACTTT,CASSLEQGNSPLHF
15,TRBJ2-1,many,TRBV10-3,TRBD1,TGTGCCATCCGAGGAGGGACAGGGGGCAACAATGAGCAGTTCTTC,CAIRGGTGGNNEQFF
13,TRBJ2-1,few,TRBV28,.,TGTGCCAGCACCCGGGGGGCAGCCAATGAGCAGTTCTTC,CASTRGAANEQFF
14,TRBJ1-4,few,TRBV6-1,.,TGTGCCAGCAGTGATGGGGGGACTAATGAAAAACTGTTTTTT,CASSDGGTNEKLFF
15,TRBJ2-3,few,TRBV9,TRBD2,TGTGCCAGCAGCGTAGCCCAGCGGGGATCAGATACGCAGTATTTT,CASSVAQRGSDTQYF
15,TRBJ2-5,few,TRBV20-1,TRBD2,TGCAGTGCTCTGTTCAGCGGGGGCCATCAAGAGACCCAGTACTTC,CSALFSGGHQETQYF
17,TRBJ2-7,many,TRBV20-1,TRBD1,TGCAGTGCTAGAGCCCCACGCTTACGGACAGGGGACTACGAGCAGTACTTC,CSARAPRLRTGDYEQYF
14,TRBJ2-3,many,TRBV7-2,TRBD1,TGTGCCAGCAGCATACAGGGGGTTGGAGATACGCAGTATTTT,CASSIQGVGDTQYF
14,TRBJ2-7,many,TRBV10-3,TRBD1,TGTGCCATCAGTAATCCAGGGGGACGGTACGAGCAGTACTTC,CAISNPGGRYEQYF
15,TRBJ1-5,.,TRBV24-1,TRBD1,TGTGCCACCAGTGATCGACAGGGAGGTAATCAGCCCCAGCATTTT,CATSDRQGGNQPQHF
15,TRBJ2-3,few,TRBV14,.,TGTGCCAGCAGCCAAGATCTTACCAGGCCAGATACGCAGTATTTT,CASSQDLTRPDTQYF
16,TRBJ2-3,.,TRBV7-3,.,TGTGCCAGCAGCGCTTTAGGTGGGATAAGGACAGATACGCAGTATTTT,CASSALGGIRTDTQYF
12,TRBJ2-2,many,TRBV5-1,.,TGCGCCAGCAGCTCCTACACCGGGGAGCTGTTTTTT,CASSSYTGELFF
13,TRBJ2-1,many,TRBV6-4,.,TGTGCCAGCAGTGACACAGGGAACAATGAGCAGTTCTTC,CASSDTGNNEQFF
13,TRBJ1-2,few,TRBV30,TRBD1,TGTGCCTGGAGTGCCCGGACAGGAGCCGGCTACACCTTC,CAWSARTGAGYTF
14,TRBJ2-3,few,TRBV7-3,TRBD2,TGTGCCAGCAGCTTAGTAGCGGGGGAGGTGACGCAGTATTTT,CASSLVAGEVTQYF
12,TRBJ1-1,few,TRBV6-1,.,TGTGCCAGCAGGGCCACAGGGATCGCGTCTTTCTTT,CASRATGIASFF
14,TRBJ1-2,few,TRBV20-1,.,TGCAGTGCCCCCGTTGGAGGGTGGGGCTATGGCTACACCTTC,CSAPVGGWGYGYTF
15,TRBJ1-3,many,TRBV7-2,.,TGTGCCAGCAGCCCCCCCGGGGTGGGAGGAAACACCATATATTTT,CASSPPGVGGNTIYF
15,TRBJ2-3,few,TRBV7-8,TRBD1,TGTGCCAGCAGCCACGACAGGGCTAGCACAGATACGCAGTATTTT,CASSHDRASTDTQYF
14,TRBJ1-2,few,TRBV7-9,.,TGTGCCAGCAGCCCAAGGGCTGCTAACTATGGCTACACCTTC,CASSPRAANYGYTF
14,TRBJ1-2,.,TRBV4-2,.,TGTGCCAGCAGCCAAGGGGGGGGCTCGGATGGCTACACCTTC,CASSQGGGSDGYTF
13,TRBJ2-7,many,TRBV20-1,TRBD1,TGCAGTGCTTCTCCGGGACAGCCGGAAGAGCAGTACTTC,CSASPGQPEEQYF
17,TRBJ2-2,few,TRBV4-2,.,TGTGCCAGCAGCTCAACTAGTACGGGGAAGAACACCGGGGAGCTGTTTTTT,CASSSTSTGKNTGELFF
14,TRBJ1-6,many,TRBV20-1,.,TGCAGTGCTAGAGAAGGGCGTGGCTGGTCACCCCTCCACTTT,CSAREGRGWSPLHF
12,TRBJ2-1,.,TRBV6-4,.,TGTGCCAGCAGTGATACGGTTCAGGGGCAGTTCTTC,CASSDTVQGQFF